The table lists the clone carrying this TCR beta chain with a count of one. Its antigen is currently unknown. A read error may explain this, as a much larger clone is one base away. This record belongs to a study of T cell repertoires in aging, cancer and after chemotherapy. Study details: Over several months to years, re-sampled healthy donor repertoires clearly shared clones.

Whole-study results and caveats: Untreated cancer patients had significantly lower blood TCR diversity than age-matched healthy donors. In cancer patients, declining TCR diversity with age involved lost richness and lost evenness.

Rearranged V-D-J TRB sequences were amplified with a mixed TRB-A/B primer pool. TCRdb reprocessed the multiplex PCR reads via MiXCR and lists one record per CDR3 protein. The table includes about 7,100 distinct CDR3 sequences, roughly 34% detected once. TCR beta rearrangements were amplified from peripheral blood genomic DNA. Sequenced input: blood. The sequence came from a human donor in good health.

The chain's CDR3 is CASSYPTSSSYEQYF. As DNA, the CDR3 is TGTGCCAGCAGTTACCCGACATCCTCCTCCTACGAGCAGTACTTC. The V gene is TRBV6-5, the J gene TRBJ2-7; no clear D. From germline, CDR1 is MNHEY and CDR2 SVGAGI. V was shortened by 2 bases and J by 0 bases, with 11 bases between the two germline ends. This CDR3 has 15 residues.